This is a list of T cell receptor beta chains from one sample in a study of OX40 agonist ivuxolimab in advanced cancers. Libraries were prepared by immunoSEQ multiplex PCR; TCRdb keeps only in-frame clonotypes and omits some of them. The sample yields roughly 70,000 clones, around 87% seen once. Sequencing was performed on CD4+ or CD8+ T cells sorted from blood, taken in a trial of the OX40 agonist ivuxolimab. The receptors come from an adult with an advanced solid tumor such as melanoma, head and neck, liver or kidney cancer. The CDR3 runs from the conserved cysteine through the conserved F or W. A D gene is named only where the DNA matches it firmly. A row's size may be missing; if present it is once, few, many or a size class.

V	J	D	size	DNA	CDR3
TRBV4-2	TRBJ2-3	-	-	TGTGCCAGCAGCCAAAATACAGGAAAGATAAAGGGTACGCAGTATTTT	CASSQNTGKIKGTQYF
TRBV5-6	TRBJ2-2	TRBD2	-	TGTGCCAGCAGCCGAATAGCGGGAGGAACCGGGGAGCTGTTTTTT	CASSRIAGGTGELFF
TRBV28	TRBJ1-4	TRBD1	-	TGTGCCAGCATGGAAGGGGGCACGGGAGAAAAACTGTTTTTT	CASMEGGTGEKLFF
TRBV5-5	TRBJ2-7	TRBD2	-	TGTGCCAGCAGTGGGACTAGCGGGAGGGCCGAGCAGTACTTC	CASSGTSGRAEQYF
TRBV2	TRBJ1-6	-	-	TGTGCCAGCAGTGATTTGGGTAGTAATTCACCCCTCCACTTT	CASSDLGSNSPLHF
TRBV28	TRBJ1-1	-	once	TGTGCCGGCAGTCCAACGACGGAGACTGGTACTGAAGCTTTCTTT	CAGSPTTETGTEAFF
TRBV7-3	TRBJ2-7	-	-	TGTGCCAGCAGCCCCGACGGGACCTCCTACGAGCAGTACTTC	CASSPDGTSYEQYF
TRBV28	TRBJ1-2	-	-	TGTGCCAGCAGTTTACCTCTTTCTTTTACGAGAAACTATGGCTACACCTTC	CASSLPLSFTRNYGYTF
TRBV7-9	TRBJ1-1	-	once	TGTGCCAGCAGCTCCCAGAGGGCGAGGACTGAAGCTTTCTTT	CASSSQRARTEAFF
TRBV5-1	TRBJ1-1	TRBD1	-	TGCGCCAGCAGCCTCACCGGGACAGGGAACCTGAACACTGAAGCTTTCTTT	CASSLTGTGNLNTEAFF
TRBV5-1	TRBJ2-3	-	-	TGCGCCAGCAGCTTGGACAGGGCCAGCACAGATACGCAGTATTTT	CASSLDRASTDTQYF
TRBV11-2	TRBJ1-1	-	once	TGTGCCAGCAGCTTAGGAGGGGTGAACACTGAAGCTTTCTTT	CASSLGGVNTEAFF
TRBV28	TRBJ1-1	-	-	TGTGCCAGCAGGGGGCGGACTGAAGCTTTCTTT	CASRGRTEAFF
TRBV10-3	TRBJ2-7	TRBD1	-	TGTGCCATCAGTTCGGGACAGGGTACCTACGAGCAGTACTTC	CAISSGQGTYEQYF
TRBV9	TRBJ2-3	TRBD2	-	TGTGCCAGCAGCGCGCGAGGGAGTAGCGGGGGGGCCTTAGATACGCAGTATTTT	CASSARGSSGGALDTQYF
TRBV10-1	TRBJ1-2	-	-	TGCGCCAGCAGTGAGAAGTCCCGCTATGGCTACACCTTC	CASSEKSRYGYTF
TRBV5-1	TRBJ2-7	TRBD1	-	TGCGCCAGCAGCTTGGAGGACAGGGTGAACGAGCAGTACTTC	CASSLEDRVNEQYF
TRBV11-3	TRBJ1-5	-	-	TGTGCCAGCAGCTTAGTTGCCGGAAGCAATCAGCCCCAGCATTTT	CASSLVAGSNQPQHF
TRBV11-2	TRBJ2-7	TRBD1	-	TGTGCCAGCAGCCTAGGGACAGGGGTCACCTACGAGCAGTACTTC	CASSLGTGVTYEQYF
TRBV28	TRBJ2-6	-	-	TGTGCCAGCAGTGTGGGGTTTTTGTTCTCTGGGGCCAACGTCCTGACTTTC	CASSVGFLFSGANVLTF
TRBV28	TRBJ2-7	TRBD2	-	TGTGCCAGCAGTATCCAGCTAGCGGGAGTCTACGAGCAGTACTTC	CASSIQLAGVYEQYF
TRBV18	TRBJ1-5	-	-	TGTGCCAGCTCACCAGGGGGGTCTGGTCAGCCCCAGCATTTT	CASSPGGSGQPQHF
TRBV7-2	TRBJ1-5	-	-	TGTGCCAGCAGCTTAGATGGGGGGAGGCCCCAGCATTTT	CASSLDGGRPQHF
TRBV27	TRBJ1-2	TRBD1	-	TGTGCCAGCAGTCCCCAACCGAGGGACAGGAGAAACTATGGCTACACCTTC	CASSPQPRDRRNYGYTF
TRBV19	TRBJ1-1	-	-	TGTGCCAGTAGTATTGGAAAGAACACTGAAGCTTTCTTT	CASSIGKNTEAFF
TRBV30	TRBJ2-7	-	-	TGTGCCTGGAGTCGATGGGCGGCCGAGCAGTACTTC	CAWSRWAAEQYF
TRBV11-2	TRBJ2-1	TRBD2	-	TGTGCCAGCAGCCGTACTAGCGTACCCACCTACAATGAGCAGTTCTTC	CASSRTSVPTYNEQFF
TRBV7-2	TRBJ2-3	TRBD2	-	TGTGCCAGCAGCTTAGGGACTAGCCGGAGTACGGATACGCAGTATTTT	CASSLGTSRSTDTQYF
TRBV28	TRBJ1-5	-	-	TGTGCCAGCACCCAAAGTCGGCAGCCCCAGCATTTT	CASTQSRQPQHF
TRBV28	TRBJ2-6	-	few	TGTGCCAGCAGTTTAGTGGCAGCAACCAACGTCCTGACTTTC	CASSLVAATNVLTF
TRBV5-4	TRBJ2-1	-	-	TGTGCCAGCACCTCCGGGTCCCAGAGGTACAATGAGCAGTTCTTC	CASTSGSQRYNEQFF
TRBV7-6	TRBJ1-3	-	-	TGTGCCAGCAGCTTAATTTCGACAGCTGGAAACACCATATATTTT	CASSLISTAGNTIYF
TRBV29-1	TRBJ1-2	-	-	TGCAGCGTTGATCCACTCGCGGGGGGGGCAGCTGGCTACACCTTC	CSVDPLAGGAAGYTF
TRBV19	TRBJ2-1	-	-	TGTGCCAGTAGTAACCGTGGGTACAATGAGCAGTTCTTC	CASSNRGYNEQFF
TRBV28	TRBJ1-5	-	-	TGTGCCAGCAGATCCCTCAATCAGCCCCAGCATTTT	CASRSLNQPQHF
TRBV10-3	TRBJ1-5	-	-	TGTGCCATCAGTGAAGCAGAAACCTCTAACCAGCCCCAGCATTTT	CAISEAETSNQPQHF
TRBV2	TRBJ1-1	TRBD1	-	TGTGCCAGCAGCTCAACAGGGGGGAACACTGAAGCTTTCTTT	CASSSTGGNTEAFF
TRBV27	TRBJ1-5	TRBD1	-	TGTGCCAGTCGTAGGACAGGTGGTCAGACCCAGCATTTT	CASRRTGGQTQHF
TRBV11-2	TRBJ1-5	TRBD1	-	TGTGCCAGCAGGCGACAGGGGTCCACCAATCAGCCCCAGCATTTT	CASRRQGSTNQPQHF
TRBV28	TRBJ2-7	-	-	TGTGCCAGCAGTCCCCCTAGGGCGGGGAACTACGAGCAGTACTTC	CASSPPRAGNYEQYF
TRBV5-1	TRBJ2-5	TRBD2	-	TGCGCCAGCAGCCGTACTAGCGAGAAAGAGACCCAGTACTTC	CASSRTSEKETQYF
TRBV6-1	TRBJ2-7	-	-	TGTGCCAGCAGTGAATTCGAAGGCTCCCCTTCCATCTACGAGCAGTACTTC	CASSEFEGSPSIYEQYF
TRBV7-9	TRBJ1-2	-	-	TGTGCCAGCAGCTTTGGGGCCAACTATGGCTACACCTTC	CASSFGANYGYTF
TRBV5-4	TRBJ2-3	TRBD1	-	TGTGCCAGCAGCCCGAACCGGGACAGGGCGTATTTT	CASSPNRDRAYF
TRBV18	TRBJ1-2	-	-	TGTGCCAGCTCACCATCGGAGGGGCGCGTGGGTGGCTACACCTTC	CASSPSEGRVGGYTF
TRBV7-6	TRBJ2-7	-	-	TGTGCCAGCAGCTCGGGCGGGACCGCGGGTTACGAGCAGTACTTC	CASSSGGTAGYEQYF
TRBV7-9	TRBJ1-2	TRBD1	-	TGTGCCAGCAGCTTGGGACAGTTCGGTGGCTACACCTTC	CASSLGQFGGYTF